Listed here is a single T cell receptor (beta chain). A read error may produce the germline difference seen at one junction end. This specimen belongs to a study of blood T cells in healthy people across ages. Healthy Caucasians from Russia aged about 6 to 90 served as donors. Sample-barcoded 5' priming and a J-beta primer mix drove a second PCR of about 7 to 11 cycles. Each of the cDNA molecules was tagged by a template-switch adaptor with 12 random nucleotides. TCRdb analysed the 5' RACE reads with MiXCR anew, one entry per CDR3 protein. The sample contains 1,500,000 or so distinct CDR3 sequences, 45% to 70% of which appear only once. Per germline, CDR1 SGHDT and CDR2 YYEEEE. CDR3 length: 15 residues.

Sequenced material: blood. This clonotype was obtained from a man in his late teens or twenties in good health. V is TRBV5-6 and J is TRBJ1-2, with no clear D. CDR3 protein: CAGSLSATAREGYTF. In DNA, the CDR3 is TGTGCCGGCAGCTTGTCCGCCACCGCACGGGAAGGCTACACCTTC.